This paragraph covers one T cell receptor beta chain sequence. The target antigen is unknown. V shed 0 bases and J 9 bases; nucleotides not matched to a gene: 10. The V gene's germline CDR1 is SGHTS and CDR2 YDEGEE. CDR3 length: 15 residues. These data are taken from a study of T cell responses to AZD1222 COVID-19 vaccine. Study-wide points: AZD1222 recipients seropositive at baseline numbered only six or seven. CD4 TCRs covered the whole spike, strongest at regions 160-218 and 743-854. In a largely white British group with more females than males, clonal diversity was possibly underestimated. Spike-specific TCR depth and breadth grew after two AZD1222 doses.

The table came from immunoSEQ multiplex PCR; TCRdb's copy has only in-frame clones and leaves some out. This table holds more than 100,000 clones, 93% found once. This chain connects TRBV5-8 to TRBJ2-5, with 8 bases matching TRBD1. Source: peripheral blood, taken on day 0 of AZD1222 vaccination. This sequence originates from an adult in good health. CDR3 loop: CASSLGTGSHGAQYF. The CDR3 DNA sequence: TGTGCCAGCAGCTTGGGGACAGGGTCACATGGGGCCCAGTACTTC.